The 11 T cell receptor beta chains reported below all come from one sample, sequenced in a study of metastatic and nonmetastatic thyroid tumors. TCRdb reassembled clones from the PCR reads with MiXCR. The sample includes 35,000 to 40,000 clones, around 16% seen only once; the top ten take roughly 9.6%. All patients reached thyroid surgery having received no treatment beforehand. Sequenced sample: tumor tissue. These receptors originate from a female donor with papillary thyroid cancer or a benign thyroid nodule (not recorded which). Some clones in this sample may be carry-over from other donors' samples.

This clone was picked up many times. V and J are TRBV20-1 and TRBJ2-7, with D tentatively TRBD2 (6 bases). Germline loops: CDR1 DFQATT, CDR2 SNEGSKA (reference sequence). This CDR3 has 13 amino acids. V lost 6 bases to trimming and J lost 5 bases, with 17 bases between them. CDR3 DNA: TGCAGTGCCTTCGGGGGAGTGATGGACGAGCAGTACTTC. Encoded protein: CSAFGGVMDEQYF.

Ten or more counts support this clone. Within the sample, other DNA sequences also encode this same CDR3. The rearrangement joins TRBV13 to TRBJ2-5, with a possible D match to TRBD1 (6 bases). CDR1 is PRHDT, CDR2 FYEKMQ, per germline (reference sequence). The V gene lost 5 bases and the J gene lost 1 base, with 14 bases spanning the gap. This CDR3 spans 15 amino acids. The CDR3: CASSPQLGGQETQYF. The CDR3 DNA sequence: TGTGCCAGCAGCCCGCAACTAGGGGGCCAAGAGACCCAGTACTTC.

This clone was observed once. The CDR3 DNA is TGCGCCAGCAGCTTTCAGTGGCAGCAAGTGGGTGAAGCTTTCTTT. Translation: CASSFQWQQVGEAFF. This sequence joins TRBV5-1 and TRBJ1-1; the D is unclear. The CDR3 is made up of 15 amino acids. Germline V gene data show CDR1 as SGHRS and CDR2 as YFSETQ. V lost 2 bases, J lost 7 bases, and 18 bases lay in between.

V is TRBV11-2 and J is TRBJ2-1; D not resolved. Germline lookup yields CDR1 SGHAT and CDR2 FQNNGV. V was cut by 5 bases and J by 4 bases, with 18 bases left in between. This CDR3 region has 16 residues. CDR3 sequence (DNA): TGTGCCAGCAGCCCTCGTAGCCCGAGCCCGTACAATGAGCAGTTCTTC. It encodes CASSPRSPSPYNEQFF.

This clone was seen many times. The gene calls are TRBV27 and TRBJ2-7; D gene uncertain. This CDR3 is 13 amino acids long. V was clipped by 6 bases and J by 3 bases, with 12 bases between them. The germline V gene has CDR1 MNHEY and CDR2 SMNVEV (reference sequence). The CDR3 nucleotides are TGTGCCAGCAGAGGAAAAGTGGTCTACGAGCAGTACTTC. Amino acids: CASRGKVVYEQYF.

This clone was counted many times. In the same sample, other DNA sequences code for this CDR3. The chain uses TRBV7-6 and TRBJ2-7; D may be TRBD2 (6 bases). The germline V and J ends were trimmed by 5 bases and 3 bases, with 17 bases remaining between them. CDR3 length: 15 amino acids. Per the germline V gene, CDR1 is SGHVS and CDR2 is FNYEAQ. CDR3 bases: TGTGCCAGCAGCCCAGGTGGGGGAGGCGGCTACGAGCAGTACTTC. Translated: CASSPGGGGGYEQYF.

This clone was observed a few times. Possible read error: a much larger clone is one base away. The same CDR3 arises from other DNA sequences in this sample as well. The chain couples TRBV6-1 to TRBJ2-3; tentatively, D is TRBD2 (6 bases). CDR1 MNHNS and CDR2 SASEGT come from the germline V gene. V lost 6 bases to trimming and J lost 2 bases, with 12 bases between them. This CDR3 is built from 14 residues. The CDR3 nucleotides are TGTGCCAGCAGACTAGCTCTTAACACAGATACGCAGTATTTT. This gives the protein CASRLALNTDTQYF.

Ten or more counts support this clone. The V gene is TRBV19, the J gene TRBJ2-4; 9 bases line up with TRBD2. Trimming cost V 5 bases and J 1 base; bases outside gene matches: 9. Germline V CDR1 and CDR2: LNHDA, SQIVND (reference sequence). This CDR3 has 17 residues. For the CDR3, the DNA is TGTGCCAGTAGTCATACCACTAGCGGGTTGGCCAAAAACATTCAGTACTTC. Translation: CASSHTTSGLAKNIQYF.

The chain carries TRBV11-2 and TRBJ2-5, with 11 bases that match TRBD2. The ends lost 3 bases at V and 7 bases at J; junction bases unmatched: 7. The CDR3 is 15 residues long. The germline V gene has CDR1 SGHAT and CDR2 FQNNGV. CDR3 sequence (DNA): TGTGCCAGCAGCTTCGGGACTAGCGGAGAAGGGACCCAGTACTTC. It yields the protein CASSFGTSGEGTQYF.

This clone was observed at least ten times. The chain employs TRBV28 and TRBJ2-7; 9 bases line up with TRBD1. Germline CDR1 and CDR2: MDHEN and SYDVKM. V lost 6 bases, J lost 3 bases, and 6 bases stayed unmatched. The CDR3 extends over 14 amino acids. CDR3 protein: CASRQGQGLYEQYF. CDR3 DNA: TGTGCCAGCAGGCAAGGACAGGGGCTCTACGAGCAGTACTTC.

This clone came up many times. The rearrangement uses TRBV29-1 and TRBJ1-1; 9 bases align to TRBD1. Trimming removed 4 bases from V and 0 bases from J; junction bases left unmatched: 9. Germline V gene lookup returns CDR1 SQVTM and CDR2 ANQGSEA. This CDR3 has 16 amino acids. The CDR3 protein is CSVAGRQGGMNTEAFF. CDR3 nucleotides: TGCAGCGTTGCGGGGAGACAGGGGGGCATGAACACTGAAGCTTTCTTT.